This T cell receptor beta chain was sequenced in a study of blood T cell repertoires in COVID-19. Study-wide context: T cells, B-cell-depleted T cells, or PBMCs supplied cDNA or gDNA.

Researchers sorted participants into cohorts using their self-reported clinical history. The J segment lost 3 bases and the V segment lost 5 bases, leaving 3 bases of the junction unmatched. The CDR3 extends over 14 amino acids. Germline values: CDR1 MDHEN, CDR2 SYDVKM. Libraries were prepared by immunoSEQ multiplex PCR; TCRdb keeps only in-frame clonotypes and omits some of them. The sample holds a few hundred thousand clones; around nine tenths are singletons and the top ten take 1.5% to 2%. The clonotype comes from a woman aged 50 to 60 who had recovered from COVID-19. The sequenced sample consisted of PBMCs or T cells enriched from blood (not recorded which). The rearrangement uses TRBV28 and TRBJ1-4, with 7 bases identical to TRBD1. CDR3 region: CASSEGQSNEKLFF. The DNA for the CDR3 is TGTGCCAGCAGTGAGGGACAGTCTAATGAAAAACTGTTTTTT.